This T cell receptor beta chain was recovered during a study of shared clonotypes between healthy human individuals. CDR1 is SGHTA, CDR2 FQGNSA, per germline. The CDR3 totals 16 residues. Trimming removed 6 bases from V and 2 bases from J; junction bases left unmatched: 12. TCRdb's copy holds only in-frame clones and misses some; the assay was immunoSEQ multiplex PCR. The sample holds over a million clones, roughly 95% seen once. The chain has TRBV7-2 and TRBJ2-7; the match to TRBD2 covers 8 bases. Material for sequencing was naive CD4+ T cells sorted from blood. Subset defined: CD45RA+ positively selected. This receptor was identified in a young man in good health. CDR3 residues: CASSKRELGPPYEQYF. CDR3 coding DNA: TGTGCCAGCAGTAAGCGGGAGCTTGGGCCCCCCTACGAGCAGTACTTC.